These 21 T cell receptor beta chains came from one sample sequenced in a study of T cell responses to AZD1222 COVID-19 vaccine. Clones were sequenced by immunoSEQ multiplex PCR, and TCRdb holds only the in-frame ones, with some missing. Among 90,000 to 130,000 clones, 94% were seen once, and the ten largest hold about 3%. The material sequenced was peripheral blood, taken 28 days after the second AZD1222 dose. The receptors come from an adult who received the AZD1222 COVID-19 vaccine.

The genes are TRBV3-1 (or the pseudogene TRBV3-2) and TRBJ2-7; 13 bases are a match to TRBD2. Germline trimming cut 4 bases from V and 3 bases from J; bases unmatched to any gene: 3. The CDR3 runs to 15 residues. CDR1 is LGHDT and CDR2 is YNNKEL in the germline V gene (reference sequence). The CDR3 region has the DNA TGTGCCAGCAGCCCCTGGACTAGCGGGAGCTACGAGCAGTACTTC. Translating it yields CASSPWTSGSYEQYF.

The genes are TRBV7-2 and TRBJ2-7; D is perhaps TRBD1 (6 bases). Trimming took 4 bases from V and 1 from J, leaving 11 bases between them. Germline loops: CDR1 SGHTA, CDR2 FQGNSA. The CDR3 consists of 14 residues. This chain's CDR3 is CASSSNRASYEQYF. The CDR3, as DNA: TGTGCCAGCAGCTCAAACAGGGCATCCTACGAGCAGTACTTC.

The V gene is TRBV11-2, the J gene TRBJ1-2, with unresolved D. The CDR3 consists of 14 residues. The V gene's germline CDR1 is SGHAT and CDR2 FQNNGV. Trimming removed 3 bases from V and 5 bases from J, with 13 bases in between. The CDR3 is CASSFQAGKYGYTF. In DNA, the CDR3 is TGTGCCAGCAGCTTCCAGGCGGGGAAGTATGGCTACACCTTC.

V usage is TRBV27 and J usage is TRBJ1-6, with D uncertain. Germline CDR1 MNHEY, CDR2 SMNVEV (reference sequence). With 3 bases removed from V and 7 bases from J, the gap between germline ends came to 7 bases. The CDR3 loop spans 13 amino acids. The CDR3 DNA sequence: TGTGCCAGCAGTTTTTTAAGGAATTCACCCCTCCACTTT. Protein product: CASSFLRNSPLHF.

The CDR3, as DNA: TGTGCCAGCAGTTACGATTCTTGGGGGGGCGAGCAGTTCTTC. It codes for CASSYDSWGGEQFF. V gene TRBV6-2 or TRBV6-3 combines with J gene TRBJ2-1, with D maybe TRBD2 (7 bases). The ends were cut back, 2 bases at V and 10 bases at J, with 15 bases in the middle. This CDR3 is built from 14 residues. CDR1 and CDR2 from the germline V gene are MNHEY and SVGEGT.

The chain uses TRBV11-2 and TRBJ2-1; D is undetermined. V was clipped by 3 bases and J by 7 bases, with 4 bases between them. The CDR3 contains 11 residues. Germline-derived CDR1 and CDR2 are SGHAT and FQNNGV. In nucleotides, the CDR3 is TGTGCCAGCAGCTTCCGTAATGAGCAGTTCTTC. Protein: CASSFRNEQFF.

The genes are TRBV4-1 and TRBJ1-2, with no clear D. The CDR3 has 14 residues. Germline V gene data show CDR1 as MGHRA and CDR2 as YSYEKL. The V gene lost 0 bases and the J gene lost 2 bases, with 7 bases spanning the gap. CDR3: CASSQDGRNYGYTF. The CDR3, as DNA: TGCGCCAGCAGCCAAGATGGCAGAAACTATGGCTACACCTTC.

This sequence joins TRBV18 and TRBJ1-2; D gene unclear. Trimming left V 3 bases short and J 8 bases short, with 10 bases between. The CDR3 has 12 amino acids. Germline CDR1 KGHSH, CDR2 LQKENI. The CDR3 DNA sequence: TGTGCCAGCTCACCGGGTATCGAGGGCTACACCTTC. It translates to CASSPGIEGYTF.

The chain carries TRBV5-1 and TRBJ2-7; 8 positions match TRBD1. Germline assignment: CDR1 SGHRS and CDR2 YFSETQ. The CDR3 sequence is 15 residues long. V was pared by 4 bases and J by 4 bases, with 10 bases of the junction left unmatched. The DNA for the CDR3 is TGCGCCAGCAGCCGTCCAGGGGGCAAAACGTACGAGCAGTACTTC. Its protein product is CASSRPGGKTYEQYF.

This clone turned up a few times. CDR3 in DNA: TGCGCCAGCAGCTTGGACACTAGCAATCAGCCCCAGCATTTT. This codes for CASSLDTSNQPQHF. The V and J genes are TRBV5-1 and TRBJ1-5; D remains unclear. In germline, CDR1 is SGHRS, CDR2 YFSETQ. The CDR3 is 14 residues long. With 0 bases removed from V and 0 bases from J, the gap between germline ends came to 4 bases. The full variable domain, completed using reference TRBV5-1 and TRBJ1-5, is KAGVTQTPRYLIKTRGQQVTLSCSPISGHRSVSWYQQTPGQGLQFLFEYFSETQRNKGNFPGRFSGRQFSNSRSEMNVSTLELGDSALYLCASSLDTSNQPQHFGDGTRLSIL.

V gene TRBV3-1 (or the pseudogene TRBV3-2) combines with J gene TRBJ1-1; D unclear. The CDR3 is made up of 14 amino acids. Trimming pared 6 bases from V and 0 bases from J, leaving 11 bases between. From germline, CDR1 is LGHDT and CDR2 YNNKEL (reference sequence). Here the CDR3 reads CASSKGWVNTEAFF. As DNA, the CDR3 is TGTGCCAGCAGTAAGGGTTGGGTGAACACTGAAGCTTTCTTT.

The CDR3: CASSARGLITDTQYF. CDR3 nucleotides: TGTGCCAGTAGTGCAAGAGGTCTCATCACAGATACGCAGTATTTT. This chain joins TRBV19 and TRBJ2-3; D remains ambiguous. CDR3 length equals 15 residues. Germline V gene data show CDR1 as LNHDA and CDR2 as SQIVND (reference sequence). V gave up 5 bases and J gave up 2 bases, with 14 bases separating them.

The J gene is TRBJ1-5, the V gene TRBV19; unclear D gene. The CDR3 consists of 12 residues. Looked up from germline, CDR1 is LNHDA and CDR2 is SQIVND (reference sequence). V lost 5 bases and J 7 bases, leaving 9 bases between the germline ends. The CDR3 DNA sequence: TGTGCCAGTAGTCTCTTAGGCCAGCCCCAGCATTTT. It translates to CASSLLGQPQHF.

The chain employs TRBV6-5 and TRBJ2-2; D possibly corresponds to TRBD2 (6 bases). Germline values: CDR1 MNHEY, CDR2 SVGAGI. V was shortened by 5 bases and J by 4 bases, with 14 bases between the two germline ends. The CDR3 runs 15 residues. CDR3 in DNA: TGTGCCAGCAGTACCCAACTAGCCCCCACCGGGGAGCTGTTTTTT. Translated: CASSTQLAPTGELFF.

This sequence joins TRBV10-1 and TRBJ2-7; 12 nucleotides align to TRBD2. In germline, CDR1 is WNHNN, CDR2 SYGVQD (reference sequence). This CDR3 contains 14 residues. V dropped 8 bases and J dropped 7; count of bases not matched to a gene: 9. CDR3 nucleotides: TGCGCCAGCTCGAGACTAGCGGGAGCGAGGGAGCAGTACTTC. Encoded protein: CASSRLAGAREQYF.

The V call is TRBV6-1, the J call TRBJ2-7; no definite D call. This CDR3 contains 16 residues. CDR1 and CDR2 from the germline V gene are MNHNS and SASEGT. Trimming took off 4 bases at V and 1 base at J, with 17 bases between the two ends. CDR3 sequence (DNA): TGTGCCAGCAGTGGGTTTTGGGCCACAATATCCTACGAGCAGTACTTC. As protein: CASSGFWATISYEQYF.

The chain carries TRBV28 and TRBJ1-6; D not resolved. From germline, CDR1 is MDHEN and CDR2 SYDVKM. This CDR3 comprises 14 residues. V was pared by 7 bases and J by 10 bases, with 17 bases between. The CDR3 coding sequence is TGTGCCAGCATTCAATTTAAGACTGGGTCACCCCTCCACTTT. Translated, it gives CASIQFKTGSPLHF.

In its sample, this clone was seen once. The chain combines TRBV2 with TRBJ2-3; TRBD1 matches 7 bases. The CDR3 is made up of 15 amino acids. The J segment lost 3 bases and the V segment lost 6 bases, leaving 9 bases of the junction unmatched. Germline V CDR1 and CDR2: SNHLY, FYNNEI. In DNA, the CDR3 is TGTGCCAGCAGATCGAGGGGGCTAGGAACAGATACGCAGTATTTT. It specifies CASRSRGLGTDTQYF. Based on the CDR3 plus reference TRBV2 and TRBJ2-3, the full variable domain is EPEVTQTPSHQVTQMGQEVILRCVPISNHLYFYWYRQILGQKVEFLVSFYNNEISEKSEIFDDQFSVERPDGSNFTLKIRSTKLEDSAMYFCASRSRGLGTDTQYFGPGTRLTVL.

This chain uses TRBV27 with TRBJ1-1; maybe TRBD1 (5 bases). V was shortened by 5 bases and J by 3 bases, with 10 bases between the two germline ends. The CDR3 extends over 13 amino acids. Germline lookup yields CDR1 MNHEY and CDR2 SMNVEV (reference sequence). CDR3 in amino acids: CASSRDSDTEAFF. CDR3 coding DNA: TGTGCCAGCAGTCGAGACAGTGACACTGAAGCTTTCTTT.

This clone was found once. The V call is TRBV28, the J call TRBJ2-7; 10 positions match TRBD2. Germline V gene data show CDR1 as MDHEN and CDR2 as SYDVKM. J gave up 7 bases and V 5 bases, and 11 bases lay outside the gene matches. The CDR3 totals 15 residues. The CDR3 region has the DNA TGTGCCAGCAGTCCGCAGACTAGCGGGTACAGAGAGCAGTACTTC. This codes for CASSPQTSGYREQYF.

This chain links TRBV7-9 with TRBJ2-1; the match to TRBD2 covers 12 bases. This CDR3 contains 17 residues. Losses at the gene ends were 4 bases for V and 7 bases for J; bases not matched to a gene: 11. In germline, CDR1 is SEHNR, CDR2 FQNEAQ (reference sequence). The CDR3 DNA sequence: TGTGCCAGCAGCTCCCTTCTAGCGGGAGGGATTTGGAATGAGCAGTTCTTC. This gives the protein CASSSLLAGGIWNEQFF.